This entry describes one TCR beta chain. Its specificity is not known. Here immunoSEQ multiplex PCR was the method, and the copy in TCRdb shows in-frame clones only, minus some. Of 80,000 to 100,000 clones listed, approximately 91% are singletons. This sample is part of a study of OX40 agonist ivuxolimab in advanced cancers. Study-level information: Enrollees could have had prior anti-PD-1, anti-PD-L1 or anti-CTLA-4 therapy, which roughly 40% had received. Findings and caveats of the study: Partial responders at 0.1-3.0 mg/kg had among the lowest clonal expansion.

Per germline, CDR1 SGHKS and CDR2 YYEKEE (reference sequence). The CDR3 is 15 amino acids. The junction had 6 bases not matched to a gene; V was cut back by 4 bases and J by 2 bases. This TCR came from an adult with an advanced solid tumor such as melanoma, head and neck, liver or kidney cancer. The chain combines TRBV5-5 with TRBJ2-3, with 8 bases lining up with TRBD1. Sample: CD4+ or CD8+ T cells sorted from blood, taken in a trial of the OX40 agonist ivuxolimab. CDR3 bases: TGTGCCAGCAGCCCAGACAGGGGCCACACAGATACGCAGTATTTT. It codes for CASSPDRGHTDTQYF.